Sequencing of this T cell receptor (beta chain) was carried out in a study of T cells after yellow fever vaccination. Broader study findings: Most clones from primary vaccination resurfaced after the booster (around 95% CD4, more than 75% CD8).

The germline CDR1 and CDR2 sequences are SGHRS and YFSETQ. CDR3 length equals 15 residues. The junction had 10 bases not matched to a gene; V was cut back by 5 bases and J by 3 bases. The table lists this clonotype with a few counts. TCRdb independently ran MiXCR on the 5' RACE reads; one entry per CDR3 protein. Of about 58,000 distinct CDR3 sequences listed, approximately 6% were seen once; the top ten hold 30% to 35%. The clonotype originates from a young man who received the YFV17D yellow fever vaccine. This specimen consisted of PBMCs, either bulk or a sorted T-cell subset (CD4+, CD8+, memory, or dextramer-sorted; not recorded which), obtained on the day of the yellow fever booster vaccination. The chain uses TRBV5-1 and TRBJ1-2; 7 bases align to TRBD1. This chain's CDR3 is CASSEGGGVHYGYTF. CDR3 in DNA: TGCGCCAGCAGTGAAGGGGGCGGTGTTCACTATGGCTACACCTTC.